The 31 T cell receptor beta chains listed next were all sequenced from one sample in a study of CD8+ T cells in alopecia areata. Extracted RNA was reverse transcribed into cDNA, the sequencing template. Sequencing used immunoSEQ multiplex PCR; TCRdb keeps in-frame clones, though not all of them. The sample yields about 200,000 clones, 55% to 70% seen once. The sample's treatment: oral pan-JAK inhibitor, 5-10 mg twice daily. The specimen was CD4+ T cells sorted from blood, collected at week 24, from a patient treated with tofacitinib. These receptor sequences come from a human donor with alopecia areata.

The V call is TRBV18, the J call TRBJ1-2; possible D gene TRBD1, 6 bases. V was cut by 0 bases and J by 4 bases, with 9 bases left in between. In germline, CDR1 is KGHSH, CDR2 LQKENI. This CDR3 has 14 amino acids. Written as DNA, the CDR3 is TGTGCCAGCTCACCACCGACAGGCCGCTATGGCTACACCTTC. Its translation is CASSPPTGRYGYTF.

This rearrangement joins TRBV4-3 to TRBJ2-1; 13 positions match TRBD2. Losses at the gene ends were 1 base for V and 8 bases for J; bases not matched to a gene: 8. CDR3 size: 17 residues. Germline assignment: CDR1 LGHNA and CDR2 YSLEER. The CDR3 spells CASSQVLGTSGKDEQFF. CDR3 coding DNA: TGCGCCAGCAGCCAAGTCCTCGGGACTAGCGGGAAGGATGAGCAGTTCTTC.

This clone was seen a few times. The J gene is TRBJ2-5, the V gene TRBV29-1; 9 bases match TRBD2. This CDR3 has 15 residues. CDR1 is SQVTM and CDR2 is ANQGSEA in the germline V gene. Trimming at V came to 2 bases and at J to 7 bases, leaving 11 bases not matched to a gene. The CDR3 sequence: CSVELGASGVGTQYF. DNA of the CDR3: TGCAGCGTTGAATTGGGGGCTAGCGGGGTGGGGACCCAGTACTTC.

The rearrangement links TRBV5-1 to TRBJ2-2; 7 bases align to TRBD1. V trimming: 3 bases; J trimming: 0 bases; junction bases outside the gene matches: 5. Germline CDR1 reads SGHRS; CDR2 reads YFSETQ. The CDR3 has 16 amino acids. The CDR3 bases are TGCGCCAGCAGCTCCGAGACAGGGACGAACACCGGGGAGCTGTTTTTT. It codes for CASSSETGTNTGELFF.

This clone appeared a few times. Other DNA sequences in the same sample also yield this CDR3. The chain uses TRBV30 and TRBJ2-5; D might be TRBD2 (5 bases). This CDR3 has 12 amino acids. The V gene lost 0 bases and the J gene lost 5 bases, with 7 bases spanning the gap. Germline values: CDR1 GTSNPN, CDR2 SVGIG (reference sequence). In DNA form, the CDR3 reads TGTGCCTGGAGTGTAACGGGGGAGACCCAGTACTTC. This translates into CAWSVTGETQYF. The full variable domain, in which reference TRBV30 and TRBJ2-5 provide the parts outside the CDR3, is SQTIHQWPATLVQPVGSPLSLECTVEGTSNPNLYWYRQAAGRGLQLLFYSVGIGQISSEVPQNLSASRPQDRQFILSSKKLLLSDSGFYLCAWSVTGETQYFGPGTRLLVL.

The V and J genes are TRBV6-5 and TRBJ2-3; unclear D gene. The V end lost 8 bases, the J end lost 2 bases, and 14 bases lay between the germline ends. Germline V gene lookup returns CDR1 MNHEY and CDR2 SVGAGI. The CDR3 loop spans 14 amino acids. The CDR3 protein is CASQLTGPTDTQYF. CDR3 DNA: TGTGCCAGCCAACTAACCGGGCCCACAGATACGCAGTATTTT.

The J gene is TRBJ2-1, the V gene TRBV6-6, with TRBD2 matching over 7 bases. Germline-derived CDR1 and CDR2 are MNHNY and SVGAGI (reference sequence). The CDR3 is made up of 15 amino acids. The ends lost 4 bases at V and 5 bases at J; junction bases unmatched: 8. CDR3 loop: CASSLWDYQNNEQFF. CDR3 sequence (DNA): TGTGCCAGCAGTTTATGGGACTATCAAAACAATGAGCAGTTCTTC.

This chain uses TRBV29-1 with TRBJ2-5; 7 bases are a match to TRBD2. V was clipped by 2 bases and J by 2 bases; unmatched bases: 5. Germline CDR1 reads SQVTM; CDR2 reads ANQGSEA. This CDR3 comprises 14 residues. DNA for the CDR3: TGCAGCGTTGAAAGGTCTAGCGGACAAGAGACCCAGTACTTC. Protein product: CSVERSSGQETQYF.

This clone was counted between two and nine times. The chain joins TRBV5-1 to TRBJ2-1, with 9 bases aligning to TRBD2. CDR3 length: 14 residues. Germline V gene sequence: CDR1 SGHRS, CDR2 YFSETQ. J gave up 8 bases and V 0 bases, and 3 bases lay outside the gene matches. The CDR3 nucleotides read TGCGCCAGCAGCTTGGTTGGCGGGGGGGATGAGCAGTTCTTC. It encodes CASSLVGGGDEQFF.

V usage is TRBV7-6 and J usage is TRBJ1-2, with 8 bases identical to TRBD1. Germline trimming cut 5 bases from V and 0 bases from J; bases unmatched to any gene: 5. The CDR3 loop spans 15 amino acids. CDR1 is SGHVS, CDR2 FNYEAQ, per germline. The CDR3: CASSLRTGSNYGYTF. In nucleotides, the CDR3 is TGTGCCAGCAGCCTTAGGACAGGGTCTAACTATGGCTACACCTTC.

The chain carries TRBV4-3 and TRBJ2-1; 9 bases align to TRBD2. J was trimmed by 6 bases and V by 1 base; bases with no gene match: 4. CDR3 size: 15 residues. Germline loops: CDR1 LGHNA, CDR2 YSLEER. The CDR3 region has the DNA TGCGCCAGCAGCCAAGGACTAGCGGCTTCCAATGAGCAGTTCTTC. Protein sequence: CASSQGLAASNEQFF.

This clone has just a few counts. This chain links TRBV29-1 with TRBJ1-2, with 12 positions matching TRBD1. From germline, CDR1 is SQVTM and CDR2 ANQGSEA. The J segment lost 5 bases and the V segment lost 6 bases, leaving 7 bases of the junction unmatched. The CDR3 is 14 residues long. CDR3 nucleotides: TGCAGCGTGGCTGGGACAGGGGGCGCTTATGGCTACACCTTC. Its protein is CSVAGTGGAYGYTF.

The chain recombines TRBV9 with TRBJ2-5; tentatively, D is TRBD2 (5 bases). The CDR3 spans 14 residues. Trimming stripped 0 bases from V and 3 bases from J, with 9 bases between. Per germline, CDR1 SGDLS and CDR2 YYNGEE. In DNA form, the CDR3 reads TGTGCCAGCAGCGTAGGATTCGGGGAAGAGACCCAGTACTTC. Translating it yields CASSVGFGEETQYF.

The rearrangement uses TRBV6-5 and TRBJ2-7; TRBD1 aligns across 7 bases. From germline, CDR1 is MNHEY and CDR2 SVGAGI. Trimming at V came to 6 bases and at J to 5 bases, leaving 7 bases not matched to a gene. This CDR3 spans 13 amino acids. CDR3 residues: CASSSDREHEQYF. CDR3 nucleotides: TGTGCCAGCAGCTCCGACAGGGAGCACGAGCAGTACTTC.

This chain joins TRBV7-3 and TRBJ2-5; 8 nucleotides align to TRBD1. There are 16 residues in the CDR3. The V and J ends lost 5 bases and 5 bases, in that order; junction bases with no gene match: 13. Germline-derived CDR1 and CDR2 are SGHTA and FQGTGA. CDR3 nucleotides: TGTGCCAGCAGCAGGGGGGACAGGTTCCCAGGGGAGACCCAGTACTTC. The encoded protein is CASSRGDRFPGETQYF.

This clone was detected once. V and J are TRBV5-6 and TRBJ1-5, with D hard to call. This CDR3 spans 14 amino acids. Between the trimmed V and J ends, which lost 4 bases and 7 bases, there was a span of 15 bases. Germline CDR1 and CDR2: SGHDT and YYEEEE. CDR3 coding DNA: TGTGCCAGCAGCCTTGGCGGCCGTGCCCAGCCCCAGCATTTT. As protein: CASSLGGRAQPQHF.

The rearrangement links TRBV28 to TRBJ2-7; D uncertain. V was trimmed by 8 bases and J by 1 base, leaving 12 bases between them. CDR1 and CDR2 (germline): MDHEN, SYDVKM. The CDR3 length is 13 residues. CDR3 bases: TGTGCCAGCCGAACCCCCCTATCCTACGAGCAGTACTTC. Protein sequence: CASRTPLSYEQYF.

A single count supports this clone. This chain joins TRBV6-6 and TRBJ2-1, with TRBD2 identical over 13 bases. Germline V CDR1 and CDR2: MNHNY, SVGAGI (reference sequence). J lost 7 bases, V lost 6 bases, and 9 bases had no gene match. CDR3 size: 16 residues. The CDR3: CASSPLGLAGVNEQFF. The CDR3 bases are TGTGCCAGCAGCCCCCTCGGACTAGCGGGAGTAAATGAGCAGTTCTTC.

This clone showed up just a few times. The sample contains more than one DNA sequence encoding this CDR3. CDR3 in DNA: TGCAGCGTTGAAGGGAGGTTGAACACTGAAGCTTTCTTT. It translates to CSVEGRLNTEAFF. This rearrangement joins TRBV29-1 to TRBJ1-1; D not resolved. Germline loops: CDR1 SQVTM, CDR2 ANQGSEA. Trimming left V 1 base short and J 0 bases short, with 6 bases between. The CDR3 has 13 residues.

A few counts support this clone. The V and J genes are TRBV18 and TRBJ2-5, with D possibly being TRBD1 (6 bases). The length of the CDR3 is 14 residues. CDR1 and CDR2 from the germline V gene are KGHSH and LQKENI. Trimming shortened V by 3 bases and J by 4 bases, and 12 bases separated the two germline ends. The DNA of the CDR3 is TGTGCCAGCTCACCTCAGGGGAAGCGAGAGACCCAGTACTTC. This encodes CASSPQGKRETQYF. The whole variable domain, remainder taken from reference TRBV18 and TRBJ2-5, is NAGVMQNPRHLVRRRGQEARLRCSPMKGHSHVYWYRQLPEEGLKFMVYLQKENIIDESGMPKERFSAEFPKEGPSILRIQQVVRGDSAAYFCASSPQGKRETQYFGPGTRLLVL.

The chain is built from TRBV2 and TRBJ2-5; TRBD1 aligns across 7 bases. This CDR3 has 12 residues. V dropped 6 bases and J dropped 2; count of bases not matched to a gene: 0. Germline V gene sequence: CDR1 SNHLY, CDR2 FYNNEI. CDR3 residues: CASRGQQETQYF. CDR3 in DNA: TGTGCCAGCAGGGGACAGCAAGAGACCCAGTACTTC. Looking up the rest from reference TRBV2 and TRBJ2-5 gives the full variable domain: EPEVTQTPSHQVTQMGQEVILRCVPISNHLYFYWYRQILGQKVEFLVSFYNNEISEKSEIFDDQFSVERPDGSNFTLKIRSTKLEDSAMYFCASRGQQETQYFGPGTRLLVL.

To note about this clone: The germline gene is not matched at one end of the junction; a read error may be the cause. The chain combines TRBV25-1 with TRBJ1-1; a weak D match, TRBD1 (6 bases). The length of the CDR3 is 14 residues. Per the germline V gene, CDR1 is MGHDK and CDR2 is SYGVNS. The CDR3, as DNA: TGTGCCAGCATGGGGAGACAGGCCAACACTGAAGCTCTCTTT. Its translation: CASMGRQANTEALF.

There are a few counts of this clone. The CDR3 nucleotides read TGTGCCAGCCGCTCCGACGGGAACACCGGGGAGCTGTTTTTT. Translating it yields CASRSDGNTGELFF. The V call is TRBV7-9, the J call TRBJ2-2, with D unclear. Germline V gene sequence: CDR1 SEHNR, CDR2 FQNEAQ (reference sequence). This CDR3 is built from 14 residues. Trimming left V 8 bases short and J 1 base short, with 11 bases between.

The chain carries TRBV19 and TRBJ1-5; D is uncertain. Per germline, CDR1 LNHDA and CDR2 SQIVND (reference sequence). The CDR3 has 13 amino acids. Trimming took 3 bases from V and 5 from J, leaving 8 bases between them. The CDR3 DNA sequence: TGTGCCAGTAGTATGTACACCGATCAGCCCCAGCATTTT. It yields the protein CASSMYTDQPQHF.

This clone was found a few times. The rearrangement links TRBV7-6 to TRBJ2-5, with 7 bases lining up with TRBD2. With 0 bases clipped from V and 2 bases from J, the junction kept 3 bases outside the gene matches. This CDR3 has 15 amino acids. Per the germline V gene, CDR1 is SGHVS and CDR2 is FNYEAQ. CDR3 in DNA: TGTGCCAGCAGCTTAGCCCGGGGGGAGCAAGAGACCCAGTACTTC. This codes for CASSLARGEQETQYF.

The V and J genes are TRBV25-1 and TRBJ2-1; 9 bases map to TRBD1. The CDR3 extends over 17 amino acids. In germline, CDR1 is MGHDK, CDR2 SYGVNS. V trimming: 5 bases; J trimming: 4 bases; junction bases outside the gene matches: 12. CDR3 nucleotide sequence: TGTGCCAGCAGTTCTCGACGGACAGGGGCCACATACAATGAGCAGTTCTTC. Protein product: CASSSRRTGATYNEQFF.

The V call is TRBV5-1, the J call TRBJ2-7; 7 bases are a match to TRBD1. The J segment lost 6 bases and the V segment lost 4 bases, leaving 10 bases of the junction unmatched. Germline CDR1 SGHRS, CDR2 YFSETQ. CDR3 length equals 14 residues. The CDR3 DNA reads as TGCGCCAGCAGCATGATACAGGGGTTAGGCGAGCAGTACTTC. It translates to CASSMIQGLGEQYF.

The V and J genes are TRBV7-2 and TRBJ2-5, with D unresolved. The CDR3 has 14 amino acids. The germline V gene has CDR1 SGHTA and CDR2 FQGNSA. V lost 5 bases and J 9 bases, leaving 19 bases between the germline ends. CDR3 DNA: TGTGCCAGCAGCCCGTTGGTCCTGCCCCTCTCCCAGTACTTC. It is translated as CASSPLVLPLSQYF. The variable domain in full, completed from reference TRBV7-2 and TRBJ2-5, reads GAGVSQSPSNKVTEKGKDVELRCDPISGHTALYWYRQSLGQGLEFLIYFQGNSAPDKSGLPSDRFSAERTGGSVSTLTIQRTQQEDSAVYLCASSPLVLPLSQYFGPGTRLLVL.

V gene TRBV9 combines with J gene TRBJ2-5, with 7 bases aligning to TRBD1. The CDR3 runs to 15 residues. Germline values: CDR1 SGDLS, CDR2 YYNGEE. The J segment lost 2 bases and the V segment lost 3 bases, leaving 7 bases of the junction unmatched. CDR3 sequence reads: CASSAHPGQQETQYF. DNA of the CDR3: TGTGCCAGCAGCGCTCATCCGGGACAGCAAGAGACCCAGTACTTC.

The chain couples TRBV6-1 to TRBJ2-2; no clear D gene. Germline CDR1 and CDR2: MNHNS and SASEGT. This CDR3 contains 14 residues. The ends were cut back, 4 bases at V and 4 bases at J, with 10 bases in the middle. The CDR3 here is CASSVEQSTGELFF. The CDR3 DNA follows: TGTGCCAGCAGTGTTGAACAGTCCACCGGGGAGCTGTTTTTT.

The DNA for the CDR3 is TGTGCCAGCAGCAGGTTGGATACGCAGTATTTT. Translation: CASSRLDTQYF. The chain has TRBV4-2 and TRBJ2-3; the D is unclear. The CDR3 has 11 amino acids. The V gene's germline CDR1 is LGHNA and CDR2 YNFKEQ. V was cut by 5 bases and J by 6 bases, with 6 bases left in between.